Described below is a single T cell receptor beta chain sequence and its context. What this receptor recognizes is not known. Base qualities are not at hand, and no much larger clone is one base apart. The cohort consisted of 666 healthy bone marrow donors. At the time of sampling, all cohort members were nominally healthy, though unrecorded immune exposures were likely present. The donor was CMV seropositive and was included in the group of 250 to 350 seropositive cohort members. A peripheral blood sample was collected from each donor, and TCR beta sequencing was performed on peripheral blood mononuclear cells. Genomic DNA was extracted from the blood cell samples with the Qiagen DNeasy Blood Extraction Kit. The library was generated by the immunoSEQ multiplex PCR assay. The multiplex PCR relied on a mix of 60 forward primers for TCR Vbeta segments and 13 reverse primers for TCR Jbeta segments. Amplification of the CDR3 region of rearranged TCR beta genes was performed with a multiplex PCR assay on genomic DNA. The Illumina HiSeq System was used to sequence the amplified TCR beta libraries as 87-base-pair reads. Per the source publication's procedure: Across the 600 to 700 repertoires, a later analysis counted approximately 75 million unique TCR beta chains, roughly 11 million of which were shared by at least two donors. To remove PCR and sequencing errors, raw reads were error-corrected and collapsed into unique sequences using a nearest-neighbor algorithm that merged closely related sequences. To assign V, D and J gene segments, CDR3 sequences were aligned to IMGT reference sequences. For a sequence to be retained, a match of at least six nucleotides to both a V gene segment and a J gene segment was required. Rearrangements were classified as productive when the CDR3 lacked stop codons and remained in frame with V and J, and all other rearrangements were classified as non-productive. CDR3 was defined by IMGT convention, running from the second conserved V-encoded cysteine to the conserved J-encoded phenylalanine. The earlier analysis of some 580 of the donors excluded any sequence lacking an unambiguous match to a single V gene segment. In an earlier analysis of several hundred of the donors, a V segment was called functional when productive rearrangements were above 56.7%, and segregating when the standard deviation between donors exceeded 5%. To diagnose cytomegalovirus status from the catalog of TCR beta chain sequences, a statistical classification framework was built. In a later analysis, TCR nucleotide sequences were compared against IMGT/GENE-DB human TR gene sequences so that V and J genes could be assigned. A later analysis assigned CDR3 sequences and most-parsimonious VDJ recombination scenarios with the TCRdist pipeline. In a later analysis, every TCR beta chain was defined by the combination of its CDR3 amino acid sequence and its V-gene family, and reads without a unique V-gene family were dropped. In a later analysis, around 600 highly shared, low-generation-probability nucleotide sequences were removed to address suspected cross-contamination and a sequencing artifact. For each public chain, a later analysis derived a clonal expansion index from normalized ranks of inferred template counts within each repertoire. A later analysis computed generation probabilities with a VDJ recombination model fitted to out-of-frame rearrangements, and checked the results against IGoR. In a later analysis, TCR-TCR, TCR-HLA and TCR-CMV co-occurrence was scored with hypergeometric tests, and a repertoire-size bias correction was applied to TCR pairs. False discovery rates were estimated in a later analysis by permuting HLA or CMV assignments 20 times. A later analysis grouped co-occurring TCRs with DBSCAN, adding TCRdist sequence similarity when clustering within HLA-allele-positive subsets. Repertoires with fewer than 30,000 or more than 120,000 public chains, plus five repertoires with anomalous nucleotide sharing, were excluded from co-occurrence clustering. This immuneACCESS table, as held by TCRdb, lists in-frame sequences with V and J called but not all clones. Of the missing ones, under half trace to an unresolved V gene in checked studies; the others have no known cause. That table gives V, J and clone size, and the DNA gave D and trimming. The sample profile shows around 95,000 clones; around four fifths of them were found once. The biggest ten clones account for approximately 4% of the sample.

The sample comes from a study of cytomegalovirus exposure and HLA in healthy donors (dated by TCRdb to the late 2010s). In terms of the full investigation: In an earlier analysis of about 560 of the donors, around 300 Gb of sequence data and approximately 120 million unique TCR beta sequences from about 190 million T cells were reported. Approximately 300 gigabases of sequencing data and about 92 million unique TCR sequences made up an early release that covered approximately 650 HLA-typed donors. The genetic ancestry cluster associated with self-reported Caucasian donors included about four fifths of the roughly 360 genotyped donors. The aim of the study was to test whether cataloging public T cell receptors could identify signatures of past pathogen exposure. The study profiled the T cell repertoires of 500 to 800 subjects by immunosequencing and related them to cytomegalovirus serostatus. Along with the roughly 670-subject first cohort, a separate validation cohort of around 110 different subjects was used. High-throughput TCR immunosequencing, statistical association of individual TCRs with disease status, and machine learning were combined to predict cytomegalovirus infection status. A later analysis re-examined previously published TCR beta repertoires from 600 to 700 donors and added high-resolution HLA genotyping to investigate patterns of TCR occurrence. The later analysis used no new phenotypic data to find candidate immune exposures, relying instead on TCR beta sequences and their occurrence across donors. An earlier analysis of around 580 of the donors used high-throughput TCR beta sequencing to judge whether each TCR beta V gene segment behaved as functional or pseudogenic. Donor age, sex, ethnicity and CMV serostatus were collected together with the repertoire data. In a later genetic analysis, genome-wide SNP genotypes for 398 of the 666 donors were used, and that subset was treated as a discovery cohort. All discovery cohort repertoires had been generated using a single sequencing platform. Class I and class II HLA loci were covered by the typing at four-digit resolution. Typing coverage differed by locus: A, B, C, DRB1 and DQB1 were typed in about 629-640 donors, DQA1 in around 500, DPA1 in around 610, and DPB1 in just under 490. Because of strong linkage in the cohort, 5 or 6 DR-DQ haplotypes were treated as single units for association and clustering. On average, around 240,000 unique TCR beta nucleotide sequences were sequenced per donor among a few hundred genotyped donors of the cohort, with 15% to 20% of those sequences being non-productive. Points the paper makes about the study in general: A further reported finding was that TCR beta sequences accurately predicted the HLA-A and HLA-B alleles for most subjects in the first cohort. A later analysis associated about 18,000 TCR beta sequences with specific HLA alleles at a false discovery rate of 0.05. In vitro tests confirmed that a few of the cytomegalovirus-associated TCR beta chains recognize cytomegalovirus antigens. An earlier analysis of approximately 540 of the donors showed that most TCR beta V segments appeared in productive rearrangements either about 87% or about 30% of the time, which broadly matched IMGT annotations. Compared with the approximately 700-donor mean, donors in an Asian-associated ancestry cluster had fewer N-insertions in productive TCRs, according to a later genetic analysis. An association between a missense DCLRE1C variant and V-gene and J-gene trimming of TCR beta chains was found in a later genetic analysis and replicated in an independent cohort. Because some donors lacked HLA typing at each locus, the association tests relied only on the typed subset. Compared with equally common non-associated chains, HLA-associated TCR beta chains in a later analysis were more clonally expanded and had lower generation probabilities. According to a later analysis, most CMV-associated TCR beta chains appeared to be HLA-restricted, and the HLA associations seemed to be driven largely by CMV exposure. Some IMGT-functional V segments, including TRBV6-2 and TRBV6-3, could not be distinguished by the 87-base-pair reads and were therefore excluded. According to a later analysis, parvovirus B19, influenza, CMV and Epstein-Barr virus appeared linked to several top co-occurrence clusters. Roughly uniform sequencing depth across donors was assumed in presence/absence analyses, although this assumption may not hold. It was suggested by the authors that the approach could potentially be generalized to other disease states and immunological phenotypes. The earlier analysis of 587 of the donors excluded over 15 rarely observed V segments, including chromosome 9 orphons, because counts were too low. Only TCR beta chains were sequenced in this cohort, and the absence of alpha or paired-chain data limited detectable features. Linkage disequilibrium might explain the correlated functional status among segregating V segments, but an unknown experimental factor could not be ruled out. According to a later analysis, TCR association rates differed among HLA loci, with DRB1 alleles showing the most associated TCRs and HLA-C alleles showing the fewest. A group of highly shared sequence variants was considered likely to be a technical artifact of the sequencing pipeline. In the study, around 150 TCR beta chains were listed as associated with cytomegalovirus. The classifier was reported to diagnose cytomegalovirus status with high specificity and sensitivity in both the original cohort and the validation cohort. Most TCR sequences were seen in very few donors, while some public TCRs were found in many individuals. When HLA alleles, especially DR and DQ, strongly co-occurred, TCR associations were difficult to assign to individual alleles. Immune exposure information for the cohort was limited to CMV serostatus.

The CDR3 covers 12 residues, taking in both the cysteine and the phenylalanine. Only CDR3 DNA remains: 36 bases, in frame from the first base. CDR1 and CDR2 are read off the germline V gene as SQVTM and ANQGSEA. After removal of 3 bases from V and 3 bases from J, the junction retains 1 base not matched to a gene. The specimen sequenced was PBMCs. This chain joins TRBV29-1 to TRBJ1-1, and TRBD1 aligns with 7 junction nucleotides. The receptor's source is a female donor in good health and CMV-seropositive. The CDR3 reads as follows: CSVDRGDTEAFF. The sequence in DNA is TGCAGCGTTGACAGGGGGGACACTGAAGCTTTCTTT.